The rows below give T cell receptor beta chains drawn from one sample of a study of Graves' ophthalmopathy and Graves' hyperthyroidism. One entry per CDR3 protein, called by TCRdb with MiXCR from the multiplex PCR reads. In the table there are some 520,000 distinct CDR3 sequences, over 13% of which are singletons. Sequences were obtained from blood. These receptors were collected from a woman aged 25 to 39 with Graves' ophthalmopathy. The CDR3 runs from the conserved cysteine through the conserved F or W. The D gene is left open where the match is weak. Size tells how often a clone was seen (once, few, many) or the class of an expanded clone, and some rows leave it out.

TRBV19	many	TRBJ2-4	NA	CASSIASGLAKNIQYF	TGTGCCAGTAGTATAGCAAGCGGGCTAGCCAAAAACATTCAGTACTTC
TRBV6-5	NA	TRBJ1-5	NA	CASSTDRWQPQHF	TGTGCCAGCAGTACCGATAGGTGGCAGCCCCAGCATTTT
TRBV7-2	NA	TRBJ2-5	NA	CASSSDPRGTQYF	TGTGCCAGCAGCTCCGATCCTCGGGGGACCCAGTACTTC
TRBV7-3	once	TRBJ1-1	NA	CASSFGKNTEVFF	TGTGCCAGCAGCTTCGGCAAGAACACTGAAGTTTTCTTT
TRBV13	NA	TRBJ2-7	NA	CASSLRFGVLYF	TGTGCCAGCAGCTTAAGATTCGGGGTTTTGTACTTC
TRBV12-3/TRBV12-4	NA	TRBJ1-5	NA	CASSVAGNANQPQHF	TGTGCCAGCAGTGTAGCGGGAAATGCCAATCAGCCCCAGCATTTT
TRBV7-8	many	TRBJ1-3	NA	CASSQPARGGNTIYF	TGTGCCAGCAGCCAACCCGCCCGCGGGGGAAACACCATATATTTT
TRBV20-1	NA	TRBJ1-2	NA	CSARDVGRGPNYGYTF	TGCAGTGCTAGAGATGTGGGCCGGGGGCCGAACTATGGCTACACCTTC
TRBV10-1	many	TRBJ1-5	NA	CASSDRAANQPQHF	TGCGCCAGCAGTGATCGGGCAGCTAATCAGCCCCAGCATTTT
TRBV2	NA	TRBJ1-5	TRBD1	CASSGDRGGVSNQPQHF	TGTGCCAGCAGCGGGGACAGGGGAGGGGTGAGCAATCAGCCCCAGCATTTT
TRBV6-1	many	TRBJ1-5	NA	CASIKGVYSNQPQHF	TGTGCCAGCATCAAGGGTGTCTATAGCAATCAGCCCCAGCATTTT
TRBV12-3/TRBV12-4	many	TRBJ2-7	TRBD2	CASRLAGTYEQYF	TGTGCCAGCAGACTAGCGGGAACCTACGAGCAGTACTTC
TRBV7-2	many	TRBJ1-5	NA	CASSWVTGGDQPQHF	TGTGCCAGCAGCTGGGTTACAGGAGGCGATCAGCCCCAGCATTTT
TRBV2	many	TRBJ2-2	TRBD1	CASTETGGVAGELFF	TGTGCCAGCACCGAGACAGGGGGGGTTGCCGGGGAGCTGTTTTTT
TRBV12-5	NA	TRBJ2-7	NA	CASGLTTGATYEQYF	TGTGCTAGTGGTTTGACTACTGGGGCAACCTACGAGCAGTACTTC
TRBV2	many	TRBJ1-5	NA	CASRQGPLQPQHF	TGTGCCAGCCGGCAGGGGCCCCTTCAGCCCCAGCATTTT
TRBV12-3/TRBV12-4	many	TRBJ1-1	NA	CASKGRRLNTEAFF	TGTGCCAGCAAGGGGAGGAGGCTGAACACTGAAGCTTTCTTT
TRBV20-1	many	TRBJ2-7	NA	CSAQVVAYEQYF	TGCAGTGCCCAGGTGGTGGCCTACGAGCAGTACTTC
TRBV11-2	many	TRBJ2-7	NA	CASSLERPGTIYEQYF	TGTGCCAGCAGCTTAGAGCGCCCGGGCACGATCTACGAGCAGTACTTC
TRBV20-1	many	TRBJ2-7	NA	CSARGRLGYYEQYF	TGCAGTGCTAGAGGAAGACTGGGATACTACGAGCAGTACTTC
TRBV25-1	many	TRBJ2-5	TRBD2	CASSPRLAGGLETQYF	TGTGCCAGCAGTCCTAGACTAGCGGGGGGGCTGGAGACCCAGTACTTC
TRBV28	many	TRBJ2-7	TRBD1	CASSSGQGKQYF	TGTGCCAGCAGTTCGGGACAGGGGAAGCAGTACTTC
TRBV29-1	few	TRBJ1-1	NA	CSVEDFFLTRGDTEAFF	TGCAGCGTTGAAGACTTTTTTCTTACGCGGGGTGACACTGAAGCTTTCTTT
TRBV11-2	many	TRBJ2-7	NA	CASSLGLRLGDEQYF	TGTGCCAGCAGCTTAGGATTGAGACTCGGGGACGAGCAGTACTTC
TRBV19	many	TRBJ1-3	NA	CASRDVDSSGNTIYF	TGTGCCAGTAGAGATGTCGACAGCTCTGGAAACACCATATATTTT
TRBV11-1	NA	TRBJ2-5	NA	CASSPVLTGVNQETQYF	TGTGCCAGCAGCCCCGTTTTGACGGGGGTAAATCAAGAGACCCAGTACTTC
TRBV5-4	NA	TRBJ2-5	TRBD2	CASSLEGGSGRRVVTQYF	TGTGCCAGCAGCTTGGAAGGCGGTAGCGGGAGGCGGGTCGTGACCCAGTACTTC
TRBV15	many	TRBJ2-7	NA	CATSRDYLTYEQYF	TGTGCCACCAGCAGAGACTATTTGACCTACGAGCAGTACTTC
TRBV12-3/TRBV12-4	few	TRBJ2-7	NA	CASNFGYDQYF	TGTGCCAGCAATTTCGGGTACGATCAGTACTTC
TRBV19	many	TRBJ1-5	NA	CASNPNAVPGNQPQHF	TGTGCCAGTAACCCCAATGCGGTTCCTGGCAATCAGCCCCAGCATTTT
TRBV3-1	many	TRBJ2-5	NA	CASSQVQRETQYF	TGTGCCAGCAGCCAAGTCCAGAGGGAGACCCAGTACTTC
TRBV9	few	TRBJ1-2	NA	CASSASTAYGYTF	TGTGCCAGCAGCGCATCGACGGCCTATGGCTACACCTTC
TRBV6-1	many	TRBJ2-7	NA	CASSEALWAAYEQYF	TGTGCCAGCAGTGAAGCACTGTGGGCGGCCTACGAGCAGTACTTC
TRBV5-6	few	TRBJ2-5	NA	CASSSSDRGSQETQYF	TGTGCCAGCAGCTCCAGTGATCGGGGGAGCCAAGAGACCCAGTACTTC
TRBV6-1	once	TRBJ1-5	NA	CASSEASAVGNQPQHF	TGTGCCAGCAGTGAAGCTAGTGCGGTTGGCAATCAGCCCCAGCATTTT
TRBV30	NA	TRBJ1-1	TRBD1	CAWSETGLGQAFF	TGTGCCTGGAGTGAGACAGGGCTGGGCCAAGCTTTCTTT
TRBV24-1	many	TRBJ2-7	TRBD1	CATSDFAPGQPYEQYF	TGTGCCACCAGTGATTTCGCGCCGGGACAGCCCTACGAGCAGTACTTC
TRBV20-1	many	TRBJ2-5	NA	CSATGWRDPGGETQYF	TGCAGTGCTACAGGGTGGCGGGACCCCGGTGGGGAGACCCAGTACTTC
TRBV6-1	NA	TRBJ2-7	NA	CASSEYQTANYEQYF	TGTGCCAGCAGTGAGTATCAGACAGCCAACTACGAGCAGTACTTC
TRBV20-1	many	TRBJ1-1	NA	CSALGKMNTEAFF	TGCAGTGCTCTAGGTAAAATGAACACTGAAGCTTTCTTT
TRBV7-9	NA	TRBJ2-5	NA	CASSASRAQETQYF	TGTGCCAGCAGCGCCTCCAGAGCTCAAGAGACCCAGTACTTC
TRBV19	many	TRBJ1-3	NA	CASSSRGRLSGNTIYF	TGTGCCAGTAGTTCGAGGGGACGACTCTCTGGAAACACCATATATTTT
TRBV6-4	many	TRBJ2-2	TRBD2	CASSRRPSGLVPGELFF	TGTGCCAGCAGCCGAAGACCGAGCGGACTAGTTCCCGGGGAGCTGTTTTTT
TRBV15	many	TRBJ1-3	NA	CATSSRNTIYF	TGTGCCACCAGCAGTAGAAACACCATATATTTT
TRBV20-1	many	TRBJ1-2	TRBD1	CSVVTGEGYGYTF	TGCAGTGTCGTGACAGGGGAAGGCTATGGCTACACCTTC
TRBV5-1	many	TRBJ2-7	TRBD1	CASSTGQGVGDEQYF	TGCGCCAGCAGCACCGGACAGGGAGTAGGCGACGAGCAGTACTTC
TRBV12-5	many	TRBJ1-5	TRBD1	CASGLQGQGSYQPQHF	TGTGCTAGTGGTTTGCAAGGACAGGGGTCCTATCAGCCCCAGCATTTT
TRBV27	many	TRBJ1-1	NA	CASSLYPHREAFF	TGTGCCAGCAGTTTATATCCACATAGGGAAGCTTTCTTT
TRBV20-1	many	TRBJ1-2	TRBD1	CSARTGPYGYTF	TGCAGTGCCAGGACAGGGCCCTATGGCTACACCTTC
TRBV12-3/TRBV12-4	many	TRBJ1-3	NA	CASSLTSSGNAIYF	TGTGCCAGCAGTCTAACCAGCTCTGGAAACGCCATATATTTT
TRBV4-2	NA	TRBJ1-3	NA	CASTLAAEAGNTIYF	TGTGCCAGCACCCTAGCAGCCGAAGCTGGAAACACCATATATTTT
TRBV10-3	many	TRBJ1-2	TRBD1	CAISEPDRAEVGYTF	TGTGCCATCAGTGAGCCTGACAGGGCCGAGGTTGGCTACACCTTC
TRBV11-1	many	TRBJ2-2	TRBD2	CASSSSSRGLASNTGELFF	TGTGCCAGCAGCAGCTCGTCCAGGGGACTAGCCTCGAACACCGGGGAGCTGTTTTTT
TRBV6-1	NA	TRBJ1-5	NA	CASSRGRSQPQHF	TGTGCCAGCAGCAGGGGAAGGAGTCAGCCCCAGCATTTT
TRBV27	NA	TRBJ2-5	TRBD1	CASSQSRGTEQETQYF	TGTGCCAGCAGCCAAAGCAGAGGGACAGAACAAGAGACCCAGTACTTC
TRBV20-1	many	TRBJ2-7	TRBD2	CSARGRGGYEQYF	TGCAGTGCTAGAGGGCGGGGGGGCTACGAGCAGTACTTC
TRBV6-1	NA	TRBJ2-4	NA	CASRPDRRGKNIQYF	TGTGCCAGCAGACCGGACAGGAGGGGCAAAAACATTCAGTACTTC
TRBV7-2	many	TRBJ1-1	NA	CASSLGWGGDTEAFF	TGTGCCAGCAGCTTAGGGTGGGGGGGGGACACTGAAGCTTTCTTT
TRBV18	NA	TRBJ1-5	NA	CASSPDRHQPQHF	TGTGCCAGCTCACCCGACCGTCATCAGCCCCAGCATTTT
TRBV11-1	many	TRBJ2-6	TRBD1	CASSSRDRGLSTGANVLTF	TGTGCCAGCAGTTCCCGGGACAGGGGTTTGTCAACTGGGGCCAACGTCCTGACTTTC